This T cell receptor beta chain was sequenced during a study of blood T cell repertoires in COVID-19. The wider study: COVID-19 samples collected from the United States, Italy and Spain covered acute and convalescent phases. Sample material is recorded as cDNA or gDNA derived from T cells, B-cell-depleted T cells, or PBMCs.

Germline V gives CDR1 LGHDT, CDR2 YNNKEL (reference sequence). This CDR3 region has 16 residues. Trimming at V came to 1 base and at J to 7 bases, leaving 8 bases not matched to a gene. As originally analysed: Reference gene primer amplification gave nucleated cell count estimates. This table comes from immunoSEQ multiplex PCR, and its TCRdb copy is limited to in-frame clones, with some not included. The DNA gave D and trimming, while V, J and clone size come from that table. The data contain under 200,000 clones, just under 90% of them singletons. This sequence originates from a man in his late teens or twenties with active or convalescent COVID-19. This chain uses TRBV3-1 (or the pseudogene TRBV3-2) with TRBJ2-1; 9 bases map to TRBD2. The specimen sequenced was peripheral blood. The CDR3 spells CASSQVGGGARNEQFF. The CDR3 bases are TGTGCCAGCAGCCAAGTGGGCGGGGGGGCCCGGAATGAGCAGTTCTTC.